This T cell receptor (beta chain) was captured by sequencing in a study of identical twins. A single record per CDR3 protein comes from TCRdb applying MiXCR to the 5' RACE reads. The sample holds a few hundred thousand distinct CDR3 sequences, 9.6% seen once. The CDR3 sequence is 12 residues long. The germline gives CDR1 MNHNS, CDR2 SASEGT. Trimming took 1 base from V and 4 from J, leaving 3 bases between them. There are many counts of this clonotype. The same sample was also used in a study of yellow fever vaccine responses in identical twins.

This chain joins TRBV6-1 and TRBJ2-3; D is undetermined. This sequence was found in a woman younger than 35 in good health. The sample consisted of PBMCs. Written as DNA, the CDR3 is TGTGCCAGCAGTGAAGGTGCAGATACGCAGTATTTT. Translation gives CASSEGADTQYF.